A selection of T cell receptor beta chains follows, all from one sample in a study of OX40 agonist ivuxolimab in advanced cancers. Some clones are missing from TCRdb's copy, which holds only in-frame ones; the method was immunoSEQ multiplex PCR. The table lists approximately 50,000 clones, roughly 83% of them singletons. The sample here was CD4+ or CD8+ T cells sorted from blood, taken in a trial of the OX40 agonist ivuxolimab. The receptor set was obtained from an adult with an advanced solid tumor such as melanoma, head and neck, liver or kidney cancer. Each CDR3 is given with its conserved first and last residue. A D gene is named only where the DNA matches it firmly. Part of the rows lack a size; the others show once, few, many or a class for expanded clones.

j_call clone_size d_call v_call cdr3_nt cdr3_aa
TRBJ2-3 . . TRBV5-1 TGCGCCAGCAGCTTGGACGGGGGGCGCACAGATACGCAGTATTTT CASSLDGGRTDTQYF
TRBJ2-3 . . TRBV28 TGTGCCAGCAGTTCGGACCGGACAGATACGCAGTATTTT CASSSDRTDTQYF
TRBJ2-2 few TRBD1 TRBV10-3 TGTGCCATCGGGGGTGGGACAGGGATAAACACCGGGGAGCTGTTTTTT CAIGGGTGINTGELFF
TRBJ2-7 . . TRBV7-8 TGTGCCAGCAGCTTAGCTGGCATATCCTACGAGCAGTACTTC CASSLAGISYEQYF
TRBJ1-2 . TRBD1 TRBV6-5 TGTGCCAGCACCGAACAGGGGGGCTATGGCTACACCTTC CASTEQGGYGYTF
TRBJ2-1 . . TRBV2 TGTGCCAGCAGTGCCGGACAGAGCTCCTACAATGAGCAGTTCTTC CASSAGQSSYNEQFF
TRBJ1-1 . . TRBV4-1 TGCGCCAGCAGCCAAGATTCACAGGGAGCGGCTTTCTTT CASSQDSQGAAFF
TRBJ1-4 . TRBD1 TRBV27 TGTGCCAGCAGTATAAACAGGGGGCGCGTTGAAAAACTGTTTTTT CASSINRGRVEKLFF
TRBJ2-2 . . TRBV7-2 TGTGCCAGCAGCTTGAAGGGGGGACCGAACACCGGGGAGCTGTTTTTT CASSLKGGPNTGELFF
TRBJ2-4 . . TRBV7-2 TGTGCCAGCAGCTTTAATAGGGAACTAGCCAAAAACATTCAGTACTTC CASSFNRELAKNIQYF
TRBJ1-2 . TRBD1 TRBV9 TGTGCCAGCAGCGTAGATGAGGGGGCGCGTTATGGCTACACCTTC CASSVDEGARYGYTF
TRBJ1-2 . . TRBV5-1 TGCGCCAGCAGCTTATACGTCTCCTCTTATGGCTACACCTTC CASSLYVSSYGYTF
TRBJ2-5 . TRBD1 TRBV7-2 TGTGCCAGCAGCTTAGGGCCGGACAGGTGGGAGACCCAGTACTTC CASSLGPDRWETQYF
TRBJ1-5 . . TRBV18 TGTGCCAGCTCACCCCCGCCGGGCTATAGCAATCAGCCCCAGCATTTT CASSPPPGYSNQPQHF
TRBJ2-3 . . TRBV5-6 TGTGCCAGCAGCTTGGCCGGCGCGGCTTGGGCGGATACGCAGTATTTT CASSLAGAAWADTQYF
TRBJ2-3 once . TRBV20-1 TGCAGCGTTCTCGGGGGAGATACGCAGTATTTT CSVLGGDTQYF
TRBJ2-7 few . TRBV2 TGTGCCAGCAGTGAGATGGGCCGGGCGCAGTACTTC CASSEMGRAQYF
TRBJ2-1 . TRBD2 TRBV6-1 TGTGCCAGCAGGCCCACTAGCGGCCAGCTCCAGTTCTTC CASRPTSGQLQFF
TRBJ1-1 . . TRBV6-5 TGTGCCAGCAGTCCCGGACAATCCAGCACTGAAGCTTTCTTT CASSPGQSSTEAFF
TRBJ2-7 . . TRBV28 TGTGCCAGCAGTCCCCTTGAGACGGGAGCTCCCTACGAGCAGTACTTC CASSPLETGAPYEQYF
TRBJ2-2 . . TRBV5-1 TGCGCCAGCAGCTTAGGACTCGTACCCGGGGAGCTGTTTTTT CASSLGLVPGELFF
TRBJ1-6 . TRBD1 TRBV10-3 TGTGCCATCAGTGAACAGGGGCCTAATAATTCACCCCTCCACTTT CAISEQGPNNSPLHF
TRBJ2-5 . TRBD2 TRBV2 TGTGCCAGCAGCGGTGCGACGGGAGGGCCACGGGAGACCCAGTACTTC CASSGATGGPRETQYF